This entry describes one T cell receptor (beta chain). Its antigen is not identified. The sample belongs to a study of T cell responses to AZD1222 COVID-19 vaccine. Points from the study as a whole: Spike-specific TCR breadth and depth grew following two AZD1222 doses. Clonal diversity was possibly underestimated, and the donors were mostly white British, with more females. Mapped onto spike, vaccine-associated CD4 TCRs spanned it and were dominant at 160-218 and 743-854.

CDR1 is SGHVS and CDR2 is FNYEAQ in the germline V gene. Trimming cost V 2 bases and J 2 bases, with 12 bases left between them. This CDR3 spans 15 amino acids. Clones were sequenced by immunoSEQ multiplex PCR, and TCRdb holds only the in-frame ones, with some missing. The table shows roughly 130,000 clones, with 88% occurring only once. Here the sequenced sample was peripheral blood, taken on day 0 of MenACWY control vaccination. The chain combines TRBV7-6 with TRBJ2-5; D is ambiguous. The receptor was isolated from an adult in good health. The CDR3 DNA sequence: TGTGCCAGCAGCTTACATTTGGGCGAGCAAGAGACCCAGTACTTC. Protein product: CASSLHLGEQETQYF.